This T cell receptor (beta chain) came from a study of shared clonotypes between healthy human individuals. Study as a whole: Every donor yielded three CD4 naive, three CD4 memory, two CD8 naive and one CD8 memory plate.

CDR3 length: 16 amino acids. CDR1 SGHVS and CDR2 FNYEAQ come from the germline V gene. The germline V and J ends were trimmed by 5 bases and 5 bases, with 21 bases remaining between them. CD45RA-negative memory and CD45RA+ naive subsets were split from the CD4+ cells. The assay was immunoSEQ multiplex PCR, and TCRdb's table has in-frame clones only and misses some. Among 950,000 to 1,100,000 clones listed, roughly 75% were seen once. The chain employs TRBV7-6 and TRBJ1-2; D is unclear. This TCR was sampled from a man aged 18 to 35 in good health. The sequenced material came from memory CD4+ T cells sorted from blood. Subset of the sample: CD45RA-negative fraction. The DNA for the CDR3 is TGTGCCAGCAGCCGGAAGGTAGGAGCTACGCTTTATGGCTACACCTTC. It translates to CASSRKVGATLYGYTF. The full variable domain, completed using reference TRBV7-6 and TRBJ1-2, is GAGVSQSPRYKVTKRGQDVALRCDPISGHVSLYWYRQALGQGPEFLTYFNYEAQQDKSGLPNDRFSAERPEGSISTLTIQRTEQRDSAMYRCASSRKVGATLYGYTFGSGTRLTVV.